Presented here are 4 T cell receptor beta chains from one specimen sequenced in a study of T cells in Graves' hyperthyroidism and ophthalmopathy. TCR beta CDR3 regions were amplified from RNA transcripts. The HTBI primer set drove a first-round RT-PCR of the TCR CDR3. MiXCR, applied by TCRdb to the multiplex PCR reads, yields one record per CDR3 protein. The sample has hundreds of thousands of distinct CDR3 sequences; around 45% are singletons. The sample was peripheral blood or thyroid tissue (not recorded which). The receptor source for this set is a woman aged 18-29 years with Graves' hyperthyroidism.

The chain couples TRBV29-1 to TRBJ1-2, with D uncertain. In germline, CDR1 is SQVTM, CDR2 ANQGSEA. The V end was cut by 6 bases, the J end by 5 bases, with 13 bases between. This CDR3 has 12 amino acids. As DNA, the CDR3 is TGCAGCGTAGCCGGTCCCGGGTATGGCTACACCTTC. It encodes CSVAGPGYGYTF.

The chain recombines TRBV29-1 with TRBJ2-7; 14 nucleotides match TRBD2. Germline CDR1 reads SQVTM; CDR2 reads ANQGSEA. This CDR3 is 15 amino acids long. J gave up 1 base and V 6 bases, and 5 bases lay outside the gene matches. The CDR3: CSVGTSGRGSYEQYF. The CDR3 DNA is TGCAGCGTGGGGACTAGCGGGAGAGGTTCCTACGAGCAGTACTTC.

The J gene is TRBJ2-7, the V gene TRBV29-1; 7 positions match TRBD1. Germline CDR1 reads SQVTM; CDR2 reads ANQGSEA. The CDR3 sequence is 13 residues long. The V and J ends lost 5 bases and 1 base, in that order; junction bases with no gene match: 5. CDR3 residues: CSVRGGRSYEQYF. The CDR3 nucleotides read TGCAGCGTTCGAGGGGGCAGGTCCTACGAGCAGTACTTC.

This chain links TRBV10-3 with TRBJ1-1; no clear D gene. This CDR3 spans 13 amino acids. With 6 bases removed from V and 2 bases from J, the gap between germline ends came to 10 bases. Germline CDR1 reads ENHRY; CDR2 reads SYGVKD. CDR3 nucleotide sequence: TGTGCCATCAGCTTTTCCCTAAACACTGAAGCTTTCTTT. Translation gives CAISFSLNTEAFF.